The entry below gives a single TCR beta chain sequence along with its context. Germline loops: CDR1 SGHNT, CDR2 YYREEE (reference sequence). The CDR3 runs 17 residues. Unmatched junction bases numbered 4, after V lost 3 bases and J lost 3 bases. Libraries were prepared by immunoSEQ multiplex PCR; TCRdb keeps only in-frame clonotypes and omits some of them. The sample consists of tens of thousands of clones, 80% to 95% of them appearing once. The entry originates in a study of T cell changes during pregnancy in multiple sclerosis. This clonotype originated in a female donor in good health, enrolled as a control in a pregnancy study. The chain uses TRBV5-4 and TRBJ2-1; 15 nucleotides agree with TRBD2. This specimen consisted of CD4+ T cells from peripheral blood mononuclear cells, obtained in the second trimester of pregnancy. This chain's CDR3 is CASSWGTSGRLYNEQFF. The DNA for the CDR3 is TGTGCCAGCAGCTGGGGGACTAGCGGGAGGCTCTACAATGAGCAGTTCTTC.